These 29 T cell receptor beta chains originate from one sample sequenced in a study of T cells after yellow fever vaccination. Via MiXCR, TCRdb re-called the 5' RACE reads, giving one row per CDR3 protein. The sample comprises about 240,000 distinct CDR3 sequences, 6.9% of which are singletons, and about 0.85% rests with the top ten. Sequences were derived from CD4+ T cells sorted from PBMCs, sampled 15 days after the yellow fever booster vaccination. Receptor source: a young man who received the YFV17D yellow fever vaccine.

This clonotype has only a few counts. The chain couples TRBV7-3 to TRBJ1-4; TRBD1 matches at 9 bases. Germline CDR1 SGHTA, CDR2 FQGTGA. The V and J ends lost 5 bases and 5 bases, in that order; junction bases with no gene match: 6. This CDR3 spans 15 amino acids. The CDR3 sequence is CASSMTGTGNEKLFF. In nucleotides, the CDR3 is TGTGCCAGCAGCATGACCGGGACAGGGAATGAAAAACTGTTTTTT.

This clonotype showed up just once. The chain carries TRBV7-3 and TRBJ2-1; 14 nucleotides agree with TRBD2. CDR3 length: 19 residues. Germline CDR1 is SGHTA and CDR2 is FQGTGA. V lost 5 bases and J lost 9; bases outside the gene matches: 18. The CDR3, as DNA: TGTGCCAGCAGCCTTCCCCAGACTAGCGGGAGGGCCATAGTGGGTGAGCAGTTCTTC. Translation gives CASSLPQTSGRAIVGEQFF. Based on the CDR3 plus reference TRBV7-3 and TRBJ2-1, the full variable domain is GAGVSQTPSNKVTEKGKYVELRCDPISGHTALYWYRQSLGQGPEFLIYFQGTGAADDSGLPNDRFFAVRPEGSVSTLKIQRTERGDSAVYLCASSLPQTSGRAIVGEQFFGPGTRLTVL.

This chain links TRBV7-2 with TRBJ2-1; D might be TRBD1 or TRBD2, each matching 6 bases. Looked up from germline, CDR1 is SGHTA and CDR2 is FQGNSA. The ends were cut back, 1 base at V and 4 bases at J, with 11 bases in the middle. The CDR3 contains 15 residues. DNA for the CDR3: TGTGCCAGCAGCTTAGGGCAGGGGAGGTACAATGAGCAGTTCTTC. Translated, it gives CASSLGQGRYNEQFF. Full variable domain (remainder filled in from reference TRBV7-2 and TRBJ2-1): GAGVSQSPSNKVTEKGKDVELRCDPISGHTALYWYRQSLGQGLEFLIYFQGNSAPDKSGLPSDRFSAERTGGSVSTLTIQRTQQEDSAVYLCASSLGQGRYNEQFFGPGTRLTVL.

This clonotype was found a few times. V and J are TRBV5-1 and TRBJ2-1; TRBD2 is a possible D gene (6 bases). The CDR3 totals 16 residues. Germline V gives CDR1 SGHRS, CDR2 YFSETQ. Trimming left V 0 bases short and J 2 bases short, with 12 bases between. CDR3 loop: CASSLEVAGPYNEQFF. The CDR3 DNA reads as TGCGCCAGCAGCTTGGAAGTGGCGGGGCCCTACAATGAGCAGTTCTTC.

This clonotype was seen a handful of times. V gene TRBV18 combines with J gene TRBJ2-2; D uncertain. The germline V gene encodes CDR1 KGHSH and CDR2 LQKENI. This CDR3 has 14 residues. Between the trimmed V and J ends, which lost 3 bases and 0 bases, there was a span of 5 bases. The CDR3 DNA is TGTGCCAGCTCACCGACAACGAACACCGGGGAGCTGTTTTTT. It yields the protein CASSPTTNTGELFF.

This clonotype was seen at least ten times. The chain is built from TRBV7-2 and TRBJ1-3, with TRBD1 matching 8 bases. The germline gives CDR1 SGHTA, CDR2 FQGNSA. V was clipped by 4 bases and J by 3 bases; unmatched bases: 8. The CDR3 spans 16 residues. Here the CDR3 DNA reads TGTGCCAGCAGCTCCGGGACAGGACGCGGTGGAAACACCATATATTTT. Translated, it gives CASSSGTGRGGNTIYF.

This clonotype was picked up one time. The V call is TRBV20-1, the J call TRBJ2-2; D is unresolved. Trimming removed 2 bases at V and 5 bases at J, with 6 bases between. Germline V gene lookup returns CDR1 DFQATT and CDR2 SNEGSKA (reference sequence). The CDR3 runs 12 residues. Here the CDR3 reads CSARWGTGELFF. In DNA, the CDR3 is TGCAGTGCTAGATGGGGTACCGGGGAGCTGTTTTTT.

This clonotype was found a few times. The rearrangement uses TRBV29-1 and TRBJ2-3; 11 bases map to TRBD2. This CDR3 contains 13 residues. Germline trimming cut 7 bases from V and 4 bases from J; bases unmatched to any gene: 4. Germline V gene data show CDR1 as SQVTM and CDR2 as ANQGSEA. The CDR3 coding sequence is TGCAGCGCTACACTAGCGGGGGCAGATACGCAGTATTTT. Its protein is CSATLAGADTQYF.

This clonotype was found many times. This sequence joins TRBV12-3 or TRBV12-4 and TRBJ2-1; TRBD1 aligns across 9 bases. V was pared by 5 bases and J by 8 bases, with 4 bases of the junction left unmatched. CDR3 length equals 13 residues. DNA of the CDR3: TGTGCCAGCAGTCTAGACAGGGGGGATGAGCAGTTCTTC. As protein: CASSLDRGDEQFF.

The CDR3 spells CASSPRGQPQHF. The CDR3 DNA follows: TGTGCCAGCAGCCCGCGGGGCCAGCCCCAGCATTTT. The genes are TRBV7-2 and TRBJ1-5, with a weak D call TRBD1 (5 bases). Germline V lookup: CDR1 SGHTA, CDR2 FQGNSA. The length of the CDR3 is 12 residues. Trimming stripped 5 bases from V and 7 bases from J, with 9 bases between.

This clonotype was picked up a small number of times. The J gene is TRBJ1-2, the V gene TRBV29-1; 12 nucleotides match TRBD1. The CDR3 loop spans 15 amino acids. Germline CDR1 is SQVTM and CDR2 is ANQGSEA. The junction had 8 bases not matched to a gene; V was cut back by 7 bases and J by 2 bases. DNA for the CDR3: TGCAGCGCCCGGGACAGGGGGCGTCGGAACTATGGCTACACCTTC. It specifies CSARDRGRRNYGYTF.

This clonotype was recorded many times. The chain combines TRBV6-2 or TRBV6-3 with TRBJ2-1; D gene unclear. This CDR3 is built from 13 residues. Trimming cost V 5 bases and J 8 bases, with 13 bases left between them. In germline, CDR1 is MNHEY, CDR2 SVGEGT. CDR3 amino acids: CASSRSARDEQFF. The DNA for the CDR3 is TGTGCCAGCAGTCGATCTGCTAGGGATGAGCAGTTCTTC.

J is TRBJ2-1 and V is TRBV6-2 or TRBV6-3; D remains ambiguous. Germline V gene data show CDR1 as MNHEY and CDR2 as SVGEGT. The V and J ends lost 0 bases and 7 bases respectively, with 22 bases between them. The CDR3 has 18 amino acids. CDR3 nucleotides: TGTGCCAGCAGTTACTCGGTCGGACGGGCACTTTCGATTAATGAGCAGTTCTTC. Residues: CASSYSVGRALSINEQFF.

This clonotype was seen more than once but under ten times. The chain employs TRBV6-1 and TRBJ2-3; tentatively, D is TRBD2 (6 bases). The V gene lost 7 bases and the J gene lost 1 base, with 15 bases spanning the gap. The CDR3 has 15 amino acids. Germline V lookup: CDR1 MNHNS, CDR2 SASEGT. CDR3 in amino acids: CASKRAAPGTDTQYF. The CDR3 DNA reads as TGTGCCAGCAAGCGGGCAGCCCCTGGCACAGATACGCAGTATTTT.

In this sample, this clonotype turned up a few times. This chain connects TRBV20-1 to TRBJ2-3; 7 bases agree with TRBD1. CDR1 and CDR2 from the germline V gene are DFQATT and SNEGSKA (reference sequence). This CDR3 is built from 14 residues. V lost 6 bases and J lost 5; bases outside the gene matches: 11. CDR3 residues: CSAAPGGELDTQYF. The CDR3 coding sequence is TGCAGTGCAGCCCCAGGGGGAGAGCTAGATACGCAGTATTTT.

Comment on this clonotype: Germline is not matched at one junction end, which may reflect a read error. Here the CDR3 DNA reads TGTGCCAGCAGTTTAGGGCTTCGGGGAGATACGCAGTATTTT. Amino acid sequence: CASSLGLRGDTQYF. This chain connects TRBV7-2 to TRBJ2-3; weak D call: TRBD2 (5 bases). Germline V gene sequence: CDR1 SGHTA, CDR2 FQGNSA. The CDR3 extends over 14 amino acids.

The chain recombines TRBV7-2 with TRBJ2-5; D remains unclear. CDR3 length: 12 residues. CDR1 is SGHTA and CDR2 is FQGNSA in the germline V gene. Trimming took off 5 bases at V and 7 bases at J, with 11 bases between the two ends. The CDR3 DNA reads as TGTGCCAGCAGCCCCGATGGGCGGACCCAGTACTTC. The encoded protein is CASSPDGRTQYF.

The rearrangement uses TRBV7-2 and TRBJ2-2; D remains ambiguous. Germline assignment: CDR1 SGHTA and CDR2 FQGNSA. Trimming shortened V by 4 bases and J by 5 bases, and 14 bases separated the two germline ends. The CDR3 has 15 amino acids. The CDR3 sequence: CASSSNRALTGELFF. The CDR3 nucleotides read TGTGCCAGCAGCTCTAACCGGGCCCTTACCGGGGAGCTGTTTTTT.

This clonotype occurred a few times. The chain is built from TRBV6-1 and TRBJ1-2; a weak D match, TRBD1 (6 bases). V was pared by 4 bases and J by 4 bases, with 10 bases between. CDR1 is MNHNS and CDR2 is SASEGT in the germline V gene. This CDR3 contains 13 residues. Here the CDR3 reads CASSVVGGYGYTF. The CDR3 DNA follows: TGTGCCAGCAGTGTTGTAGGGGGCTATGGCTACACCTTC.

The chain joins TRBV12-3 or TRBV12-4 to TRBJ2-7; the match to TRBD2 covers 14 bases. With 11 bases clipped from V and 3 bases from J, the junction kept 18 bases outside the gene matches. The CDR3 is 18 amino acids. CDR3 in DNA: TGTGCCTGCTCCGACGGACTAGCGGGAGGTTTCCCCATCTACGAGCAGTACTTC. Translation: CACSDGLAGGFPIYEQYF.

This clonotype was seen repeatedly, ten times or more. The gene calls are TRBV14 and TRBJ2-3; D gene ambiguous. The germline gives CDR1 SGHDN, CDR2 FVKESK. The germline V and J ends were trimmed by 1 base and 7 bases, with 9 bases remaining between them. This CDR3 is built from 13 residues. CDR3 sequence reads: CASSQAPAHTQYF. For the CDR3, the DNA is TGTGCCAGCAGCCAAGCTCCTGCGCATACGCAGTATTTT.

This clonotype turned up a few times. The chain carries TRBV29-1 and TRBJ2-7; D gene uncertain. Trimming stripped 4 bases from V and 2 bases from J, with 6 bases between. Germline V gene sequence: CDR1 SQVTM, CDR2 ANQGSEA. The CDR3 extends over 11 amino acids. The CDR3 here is CSVASTYEQYF. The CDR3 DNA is TGCAGCGTTGCATCCACCTACGAGCAGTACTTC.

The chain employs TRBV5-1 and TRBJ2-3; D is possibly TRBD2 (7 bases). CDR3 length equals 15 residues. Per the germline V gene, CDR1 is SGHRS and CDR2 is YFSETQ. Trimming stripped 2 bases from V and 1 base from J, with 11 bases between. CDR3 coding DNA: TGCGCCAGCAGCTTTCAAGGGGGGGGCACAGATACGCAGTATTTT. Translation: CASSFQGGGTDTQYF.

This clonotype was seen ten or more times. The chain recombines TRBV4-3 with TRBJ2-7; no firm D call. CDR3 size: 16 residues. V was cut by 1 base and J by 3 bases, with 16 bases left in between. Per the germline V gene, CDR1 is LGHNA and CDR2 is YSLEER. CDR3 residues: CASSQVFPGNNYEQYF. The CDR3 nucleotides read TGCGCCAGCAGCCAAGTTTTTCCTGGAAATAACTACGAGCAGTACTTC.

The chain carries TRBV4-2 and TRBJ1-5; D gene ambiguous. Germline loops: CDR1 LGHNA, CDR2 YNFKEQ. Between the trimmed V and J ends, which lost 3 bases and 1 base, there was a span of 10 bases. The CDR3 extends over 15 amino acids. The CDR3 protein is CASSHKDTSNQPQHF. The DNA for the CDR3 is TGTGCCAGCAGCCATAAAGACACCAGCAATCAGCCCCAGCATTTT.

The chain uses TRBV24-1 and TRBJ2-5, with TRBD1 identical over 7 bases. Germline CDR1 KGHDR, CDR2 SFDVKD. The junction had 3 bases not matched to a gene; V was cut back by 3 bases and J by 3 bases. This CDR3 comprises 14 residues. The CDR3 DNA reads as TGTGCCACCAGTGATGACAGGGAGAAAGAGACCCAGTACTTC. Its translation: CATSDDREKETQYF.

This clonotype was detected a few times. The CDR3 is CASSAYSVNEQFF. In DNA, the CDR3 is TGTGCCAGCAGTGCCTACAGTGTCAATGAGCAGTTCTTC. This chain connects TRBV25-1 to TRBJ2-1; D not resolved. The V gene lost 4 bases and the J gene lost 6 bases, with 10 bases spanning the gap. Germline V gene sequence: CDR1 MGHDK, CDR2 SYGVNS. This CDR3 spans 13 amino acids.

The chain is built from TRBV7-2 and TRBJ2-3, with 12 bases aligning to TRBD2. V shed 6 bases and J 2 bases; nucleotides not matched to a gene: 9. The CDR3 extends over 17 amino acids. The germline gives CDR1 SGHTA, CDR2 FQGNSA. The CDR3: CASRPGTSGSFTDTQYF. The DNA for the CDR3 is TGTGCCAGCAGGCCCGGGACTAGCGGGTCTTTCACAGATACGCAGTATTTT.

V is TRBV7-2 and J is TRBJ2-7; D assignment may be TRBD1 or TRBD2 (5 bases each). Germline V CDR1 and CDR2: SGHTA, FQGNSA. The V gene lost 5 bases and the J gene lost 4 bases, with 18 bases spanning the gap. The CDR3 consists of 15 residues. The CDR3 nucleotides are TGTGCCAGCAGCACGGGACGGAGTGGTTCATACGAGCAGTACTTC. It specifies CASSTGRSGSYEQYF.